One sample yielded the 31 T cell receptor beta chains listed below, sequenced in a study of T-cell reconstitution after alpha-beta-depleted transplantation in children. A TCRbeta library incorporating unique molecular identifiers was prepared. TCRdb reprocessed the PCR reads with MiXCR, giving one entry per CDR3 protein. This sample yields 700,000 to 950,000 distinct CDR3 sequences, of which about 16% are seen a single time; around 5% belongs to the top ten. Source: PBMCs, mostly from graft donor cells, taken 360 days after TCRalphabeta/CD19-depleted stem cell transplant. The receptors were sampled from a male patient younger than 18 who had a stem cell transplant for acute lymphoblastic leukemia, so the T cells may come from the graft donor.

This clonotype was observed at least ten times. The chain links TRBV2 to TRBJ2-4; possible D gene TRBD2, 6 bases. This CDR3 region has 14 residues. Germline CDR1 is SNHLY and CDR2 is FYNNEI. Trimming stripped 7 bases from V and 0 bases from J, with 10 bases between. DNA for the CDR3: TGTGCCAGCAAGGAGGGTGTAGCCAAAAACATTCAGTACTTC. Protein: CASKEGVAKNIQYF.

This clonotype was observed a few times. CDR3 loop: CASSPPGGGMQYF. The CDR3 DNA reads TGTGCCAGCAGCCCCCCCGGGGGGGGCATGCAGTACTTC. This sequence joins TRBV11-2 and TRBJ2-5, with 8 bases fitting TRBD2. This CDR3 has 13 amino acids. CDR1 is SGHAT and CDR2 is FQNNGV in the germline V gene. Losses at the gene ends were 5 bases for V and 11 bases for J; bases not matched to a gene: 10.

For this clonotype: This clone may be a read error of a much larger clone one base away. The chain carries TRBV2 and TRBJ2-3; either TRBD1 or TRBD2 may supply D (5 bases each). The CDR3 loop spans 12 amino acids. V was cut by 8 bases and J by 4 bases, with 10 bases left in between. Germline V gene data show CDR1 as SNHLY and CDR2 as FYNNEI. CDR3 nucleotide sequence: TGTGCCAGCGGGACGGTCTCAGATACGCAGTATTTT. It yields the protein CASGTVSDTQYF.

Only a few counts were recorded for this clonotype. This chain joins TRBV6-1 and TRBJ2-7; 9 positions match TRBD2. The J segment lost 13 bases and the V segment lost 4 bases, leaving 14 bases of the junction unmatched. The CDR3 runs 14 residues. From germline, CDR1 is MNHNS and CDR2 SASEGT. This chain's CDR3 is CASSASGTSTLLYF. The CDR3 region has the DNA TGTGCCAGCAGTGCCTCCGGGACTAGCACTCTTCTTTACTTC.

V and J are TRBV27 and TRBJ2-7; TRBD2 matches at 8 bases. Germline lookup yields CDR1 MNHEY and CDR2 SMNVEV (reference sequence). V lost 2 bases to trimming and J lost 3 bases; unmatched junction nucleotides: 9. The CDR3 consists of 16 residues. The CDR3 region is CASSLIVAGWLYEQYF. CDR3 in DNA: TGTGCCAGCAGTTTAATTGTAGCGGGATGGCTCTACGAGCAGTACTTC.

The V call is TRBV5-6, the J call TRBJ1-1; a weak D match, TRBD1 (6 bases). Germline assignment: CDR1 SGHDT and CDR2 YYEEEE. CDR3 length: 17 residues. V was clipped by 6 bases and J by 0 bases, with 21 bases between them. CDR3 DNA: TGTGCCAGCACCCGACGAAGGACAGCTTTCATGAACACTGAAGCTTTCTTT. Translating gives CASTRRRTAFMNTEAFF.

This clonotype has a handful of counts. V gene TRBV20-1 combines with J gene TRBJ1-4; D uncertain. CDR3 size: 13 residues. CDR1 is DFQATT and CDR2 is SNEGSKA in the germline V gene (reference sequence). V shed 6 bases and J shed 8 bases, with 16 bases lying between them. CDR3 DNA: TGCAGTGCCCGCCCCAATAACGGGGAAAAACTGTTTTTT. Its translation: CSARPNNGEKLFF.

This clonotype showed up just a few times. The chain joins TRBV7-8 to TRBJ1-2; D is uncertain. The CDR3 is 14 amino acids. V shed 0 bases and J shed 7 bases, with 12 bases lying between them. Germline V gene lookup returns CDR1 SGHVS and CDR2 FQNEAQ. This chain's CDR3 is CASSLARFYGGYTF. In DNA form, the CDR3 reads TGTGCCAGCAGCTTAGCTCGTTTCTATGGTGGCTACACCTTC.

This clonotype has only a few counts. The chain combines TRBV6-1 with TRBJ1-4; TRBD1 aligns across 9 bases. The junction had 8 bases not matched to a gene; V was cut back by 5 bases and J by 7 bases. Germline CDR1 MNHNS, CDR2 SASEGT. CDR3 size: 15 residues. The CDR3 DNA reads as TGTGCCAGCAGTCCCGGGACAGGGAGGACTGAAAAACTGTTTTTT. It is translated as CASSPGTGRTEKLFF.

About this clonotype: At one boundary the junction diverges from the germline segment, which might be a read error. The gene calls are TRBV20-1 and TRBJ2-1; 11 bases are a match to TRBD2. Germline V gene data show CDR1 as DFQATT and CDR2 as SNEGSKA (reference sequence). The CDR3 has 15 amino acids. CDR3 in DNA: TGCTGTGCTCAGGTAGCGGGAGGGCCGTACAATGAGCAGTTCTTC. Translated: CCAQVAGGPYNEQFF.

This clonotype appeared many times. V usage is TRBV7-9 and J usage is TRBJ2-2, with no clear D. The germline V and J ends were trimmed by 1 base and 0 bases, with 6 bases remaining between them. Germline CDR1 is SEHNR and CDR2 is FQNEAQ (reference sequence). There are 15 residues in the CDR3. CDR3 loop: CASSLVTTNTGELFF. The CDR3 DNA follows: TGTGCCAGCAGCTTAGTAACCACGAACACCGGGGAGCTGTTTTTT.

This chain links TRBV7-4 with TRBJ2-3, with 10 bases lining up with TRBD2. The CDR3 sequence is 16 residues long. Germline CDR1 and CDR2: SGHVT and SQSDAQ. V was pared by 4 bases and J by 3 bases, with 7 bases of the junction left unmatched. The CDR3 is CASSSRSGRVTDTQYF. The CDR3 DNA is TGTGCCAGCAGCTCAAGGAGCGGGAGGGTGACAGATACGCAGTATTTT.

The V call is TRBV12-3 or TRBV12-4, the J call TRBJ2-3, with a tentative D call TRBD1 (6 bases). Trimming shortened V by 3 bases and J by 7 bases, and 17 bases separated the two germline ends. This CDR3 is 15 amino acids long. The CDR3 region has the DNA TGTGCCAGCAGTTTCAGGGGTACCCCCCCTCATACGCAGTATTTT. Translated, it gives CASSFRGTPPHTQYF.

This clonotype was picked up many times. The chain has TRBV24-1 and TRBJ2-3, with D uncertain. Germline V gives CDR1 KGHDR, CDR2 SFDVKD. With 2 bases removed from V and 0 bases from J, the gap between germline ends came to 8 bases. The CDR3 length is 15 residues. The CDR3 region has the DNA TGTGCCACCAGTGATTCGAGAGTTAGCACAGATACGCAGTATTTT. It codes for CATSDSRVSTDTQYF.

This clonotype has a count of ten or more. This chain joins TRBV5-1 and TRBJ2-1, with D possibly being TRBD1 or TRBD2 (5 bases each). In germline, CDR1 is SGHRS, CDR2 YFSETQ. The CDR3 is 16 amino acids. The germline V and J ends were trimmed by 2 bases and 3 bases, with 15 bases remaining between them. CDR3 protein: CASSFGDRALYNEQFF. CDR3 coding DNA: TGCGCCAGCAGCTTTGGGGACCGGGCCCTCTACAATGAGCAGTTCTTC.

The chain carries TRBV10-3 and TRBJ1-2; D gene uncertain. V was clipped by 1 base and J by 7 bases, with 13 bases between them. CDR3 length equals 14 residues. Germline assignment: CDR1 ENHRY and CDR2 SYGVKD. This CDR3 is CAISEFGDSVGYTF. For the CDR3, the DNA is TGTGCCATCAGTGAGTTTGGGGATTCGGTTGGCTACACCTTC.

The rearrangement uses TRBV6-5 and TRBJ1-4, with D maybe TRBD1 (6 bases). Deletions cut 2 bases from V and 7 bases from J, with 11 bases between. Per the germline V gene, CDR1 is MNHEY and CDR2 is SVGAGI. This CDR3 region has 14 residues. In nucleotides, the CDR3 is TGTGCCAGCAGTTACCAGGGGATGGTTGAAAAACTGTTTTTT. The encoded protein is CASSYQGMVEKLFF.

This chain's CDR3 is CASSLSLSLGTQYF. DNA of the CDR3: TGTGCCAGCAGCTTATCCCTCTCGCTCGGTACGCAGTATTTT. The chain couples TRBV7-3 to TRBJ2-3; no clear D. Germline lookup yields CDR1 SGHTA and CDR2 FQGTGA. The V end was cut by 2 bases, the J end by 8 bases, with 14 bases between. This CDR3 is built from 14 residues.

This clonotype was seen a few times. This sequence joins TRBV7-9 and TRBJ2-1; D is perhaps TRBD2 (5 bases). Looked up from germline, CDR1 is SEHNR and CDR2 is FQNEAQ (reference sequence). The V end lost 2 bases, the J end lost 4 bases, and 12 bases lay between the germline ends. This CDR3 contains 15 residues. As DNA, the CDR3 is TGTGCCAGCAGCTTAACAAGCGGAAATTACAATGAGCAGTTCTTC. Its protein is CASSLTSGNYNEQFF.

V usage is TRBV3-1 and J usage is TRBJ1-1; D not certain. The CDR3 consists of 14 residues. Germline V lookup: CDR1 LGHDT, CDR2 YNNKEL (reference sequence). V lost 2 bases, J lost 7 bases, and 14 bases lay in between. CDR3 bases: TGTGCCAGCAGCCAACATAGCTCCGGGGTTGAAGCTTTCTTT. Residues: CASSQHSSGVEAFF.

The chain employs TRBV7-8 and TRBJ2-7; 10 positions match TRBD2. This CDR3 comprises 16 residues. CDR1 is SGHVS, CDR2 FQNEAQ, per germline. After removal of 5 bases from V and 5 bases from J, the junction contained 12 bases not matched to a gene. CDR3 coding DNA: TGTGCCAGCAGCCAGACTAGAGGGCTAGCGGGAGACGAGCAGTACTTC. This codes for CASSQTRGLAGDEQYF.

This clonotype occurred many times. The chain employs TRBV27 and TRBJ2-7; TRBD1 might be the D (6 bases). V was trimmed by 6 bases and J by 4 bases, leaving 10 bases between them. CDR1 MNHEY and CDR2 SMNVEV come from the germline V gene (reference sequence). CDR3 length: 12 amino acids. CDR3 coding DNA: TGTGCCAGCAGGGGACATTTGTACGAGCAGTACTTC. As protein: CASRGHLYEQYF.

The V gene is TRBV5-1, the J gene TRBJ2-3; possibly TRBD2 for D (5 bases). Trimming removed 2 bases from V and 2 bases from J, with 15 bases in between. Germline V gene sequence: CDR1 SGHRS, CDR2 YFSETQ. The CDR3 is made up of 16 amino acids. This CDR3 is CASSLGMRTPTDTQYF. The CDR3 coding sequence is TGCGCCAGCAGCTTAGGTATGCGGACTCCCACAGATACGCAGTATTTT.

This clonotype occurred a few times. The CDR3 spells CASRKGQGGPETQYF. CDR3 bases: TGTGCCAGCAGGAAGGGACAGGGCGGTCCGGAGACCCAGTACTTC. V is TRBV12-3 or TRBV12-4 and J is TRBJ2-5, with TRBD1 matching 9 bases. Unmatched junction bases numbered 10, after V lost 6 bases and J lost 5 bases. This CDR3 has 15 residues.

This clonotype was seen at least ten times. The CDR3 DNA follows: TGCGCCAGCAGCTTGGTCTACAGAAAGGTCTACGAGCAGTACTTC. The encoded protein is CASSLVYRKVYEQYF. The chain uses TRBV5-1 and TRBJ2-7; no definite D call. CDR1 SGHRS and CDR2 YFSETQ come from the germline V gene. The CDR3 length is 15 residues. The V end was cut by 0 bases, the J end by 3 bases, with 13 bases between.

V and J are TRBV5-6 and TRBJ2-1, with 11 bases fitting TRBD2. The CDR3 loop spans 15 amino acids. Germline V gene sequence: CDR1 SGHDT, CDR2 YYEEEE. The V gene end was trimmed by 0 bases and the J gene end by 8 bases; junction bases not matched to a gene: 4. CDR3 coding DNA: TGTGCCAGCAGCTTGGGACTAGCGGGAATCGATGAGCAGTTCTTC. Translated, it gives CASSLGLAGIDEQFF.

V usage is TRBV7-2 and J usage is TRBJ2-3; no reliable D call. Germline V gene lookup returns CDR1 SGHTA and CDR2 FQGNSA. This CDR3 has 15 residues. The V end was cut by 6 bases, the J end by 0 bases, with 13 bases between. The CDR3 DNA is TGTGCCAGCAGGGAACTGATCACTAGCACAGATACGCAGTATTTT. Amino acids: CASRELITSTDTQYF. Drawing the rest from reference TRBV7-2 and TRBJ2-3, the complete variable domain is GAGVSQSPSNKVTEKGKDVELRCDPISGHTALYWYRQSLGQGLEFLIYFQGNSAPDKSGLPSDRFSAERTGGSVSTLTIQRTQQEDSAVYLCASRELITSTDTQYFGPGTRLTVL.

The chain uses TRBV30 and TRBJ2-3, with TRBD2 identical over 10 bases. V shed 4 bases and J 4 bases; nucleotides not matched to a gene: 8. The CDR3 runs to 15 residues. CDR1 and CDR2 from the germline V gene are GTSNPN and SVGIG (reference sequence). The CDR3 nucleotides read TGTGCCTGGAAGATGCTAGCGGGAGAAGCAGATACGCAGTATTTT. The encoded protein is CAWKMLAGEADTQYF.

The sample holds a few counts of this clonotype. V is TRBV9 and J is TRBJ1-1; D gene uncertain. The CDR3 loop spans 12 amino acids. CDR1 is SGDLS, CDR2 YYNGEE, per germline. The V end lost 4 bases, the J end lost 8 bases, and 12 bases lay between the germline ends. CDR3 coding DNA: TGTGCCAGCAGCCCCGTTCGATCCGAAGCTTTCTTT. This codes for CASSPVRSEAFF.

This clonotype was observed many times. J is TRBJ1-3 and V is TRBV11-2; 7 bases align to TRBD1. After removal of 7 bases from V and 7 bases from J, the junction contained 7 bases not matched to a gene. This CDR3 is built from 13 residues. CDR1 and CDR2 from the germline V gene are SGHAT and FQNNGV. As DNA, the CDR3 is TGTGCCAGCACCCCAGGGGGGATCAACACCATATATTTT. As protein: CASTPGGINTIYF.

The V gene is TRBV5-5, the J gene TRBJ2-7; 7 bases are shared with TRBD1. Per the germline V gene, CDR1 is SGHKS and CDR2 is YYEKEE (reference sequence). V was pared by 3 bases and J by 6 bases, with 3 bases of the junction left unmatched. This CDR3 has 12 amino acids. CDR3 coding DNA: TGTGCCAGCAGCTCCGACAGGGCCGAGCAGTACTTC. It specifies CASSSDRAEQYF.